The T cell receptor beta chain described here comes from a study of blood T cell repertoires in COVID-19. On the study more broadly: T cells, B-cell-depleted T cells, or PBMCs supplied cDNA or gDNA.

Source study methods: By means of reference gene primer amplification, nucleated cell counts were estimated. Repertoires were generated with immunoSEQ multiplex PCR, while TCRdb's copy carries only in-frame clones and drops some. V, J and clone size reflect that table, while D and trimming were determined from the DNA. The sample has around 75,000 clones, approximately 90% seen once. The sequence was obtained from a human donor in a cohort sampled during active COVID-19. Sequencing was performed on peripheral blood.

The DNA for the CDR3 is TGTGCCAGCAGCCTAGAGACTTTGGGTGAGCAGTTCTTC. Translated: CASSLETLGEQFF. The rearrangement joins TRBV9 to TRBJ2-1; D unresolved. Between the trimmed V and J ends, which lost 4 bases and 9 bases, there was a span of 14 bases. The CDR3 loop spans 13 amino acids. Germline values: CDR1 SGDLS, CDR2 YYNGEE.